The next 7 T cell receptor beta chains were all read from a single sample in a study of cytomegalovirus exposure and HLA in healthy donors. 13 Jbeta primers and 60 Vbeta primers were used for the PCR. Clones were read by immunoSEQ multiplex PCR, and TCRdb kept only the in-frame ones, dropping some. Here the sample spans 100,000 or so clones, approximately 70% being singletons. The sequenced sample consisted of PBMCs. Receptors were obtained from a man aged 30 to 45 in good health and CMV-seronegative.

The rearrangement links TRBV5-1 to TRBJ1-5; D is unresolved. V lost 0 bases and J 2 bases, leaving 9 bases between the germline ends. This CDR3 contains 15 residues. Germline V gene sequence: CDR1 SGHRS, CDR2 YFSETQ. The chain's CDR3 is CASSLEGVGNQPQHF. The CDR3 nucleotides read TGCGCCAGCAGCTTGGAAGGAGTGGGCAATCAGCCCCAGCATTTT.

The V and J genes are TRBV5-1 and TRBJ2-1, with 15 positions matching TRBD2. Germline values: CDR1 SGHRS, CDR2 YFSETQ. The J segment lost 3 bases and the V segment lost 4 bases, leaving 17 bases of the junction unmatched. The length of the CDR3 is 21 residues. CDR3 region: CASSRLGGTSGRNGRYNEQFF. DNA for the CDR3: TGCGCCAGCAGCCGCCTTGGAGGGACTAGCGGGAGGAATGGACGCTACAATGAGCAGTTCTTC.

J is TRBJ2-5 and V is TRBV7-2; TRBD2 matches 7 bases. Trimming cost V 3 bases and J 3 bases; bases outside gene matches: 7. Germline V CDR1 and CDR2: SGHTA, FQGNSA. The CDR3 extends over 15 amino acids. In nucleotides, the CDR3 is TGTGCCAGCAGCTTTATTCGCGGGAGCGAAGAGACCCAGTACTTC. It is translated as CASSFIRGSEETQYF.

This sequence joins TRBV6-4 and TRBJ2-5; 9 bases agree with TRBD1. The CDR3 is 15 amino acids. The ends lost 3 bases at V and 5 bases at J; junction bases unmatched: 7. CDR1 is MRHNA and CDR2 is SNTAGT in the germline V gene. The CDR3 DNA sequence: TGTGCCAGCAGTGAACCGGGACAGGGTTGGGAGACCCAGTACTTC. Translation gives CASSEPGQGWETQYF.

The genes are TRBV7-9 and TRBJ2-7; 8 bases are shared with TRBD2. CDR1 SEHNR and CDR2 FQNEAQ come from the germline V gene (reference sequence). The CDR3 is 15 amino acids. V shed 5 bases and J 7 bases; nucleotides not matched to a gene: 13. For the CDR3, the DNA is TGTGCCAGCAGCCCAACGGGACTAGTAAAGGGAGAGCAGTACTTC. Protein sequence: CASSPTGLVKGEQYF.

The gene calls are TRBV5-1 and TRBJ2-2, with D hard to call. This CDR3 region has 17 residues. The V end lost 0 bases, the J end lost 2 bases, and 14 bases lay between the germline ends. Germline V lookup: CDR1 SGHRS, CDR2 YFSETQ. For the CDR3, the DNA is TGCGCCAGCAGCTTGGATCCGAGAAGAATAAACACCGGGGAGCTGTTTTTT. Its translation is CASSLDPRRINTGELFF.

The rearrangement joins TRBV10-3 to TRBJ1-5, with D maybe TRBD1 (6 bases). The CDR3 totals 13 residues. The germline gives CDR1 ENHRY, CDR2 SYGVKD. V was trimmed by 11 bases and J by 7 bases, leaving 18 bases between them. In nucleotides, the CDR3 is TGTGCCTCTAGTTACAGGGAGCGGCAGCCCCAGCATTTT. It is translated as CASSYRERQPQHF.